The clone carrying this TCR beta chain came up many times. This CDR3 is 14 amino acids long. The V segment lost 6 bases and the J segment 5 bases; nucleotides outside the gene matches: 7. CDR1 is DFQATT, CDR2 SNEGSKA, per germline (reference sequence). The data stem from a study of blood T cells in healthy people across ages. For the second PCR, which ran for about 6 to 12 cycles, a sample-barcoded 5' primer and a J-beta primer mix were used. MiXCR, run by TCRdb on the 5' RACE reads, gives a single entry per CDR3 protein. The sample has approximately 730,000 distinct CDR3 sequences; 40% to 45% are singletons.

Sequencing input: blood. The receptor was isolated from a woman between 55 and 75 years old in good health. This chain connects TRBV20-1 to TRBJ2-5, with 12 bases that match TRBD2. CDR3 in DNA: TGCAGTGCCCGGACTAGCGGGGCGGGGGAGACCCAGTACTTC. Encoded protein: CSARTSGAGETQYF.